This TCR beta chain was found in a study of T cell repertoires in cytomegalovirus infection. Germline V gene lookup returns CDR1 SGHDN and CDR2 FVKESK. The CDR3 is made up of 16 amino acids. The V segment lost 4 bases and the J segment 8 bases; nucleotides outside the gene matches: 14. TCRdb passed the reads through MiXCR, listing each CDR3 protein once. Of approximately 470,000 distinct CDR3 sequences in the sample, 42% are singletons; the top ten hold around 45%. Turning to this clonotype: The antigen remains unidentified.

Sequenced material: cultured PBMCs, taken from culture after CMV antigen stimulation. This rearrangement joins TRBV14 to TRBJ2-1, with 7 bases that match TRBD2. This TCR came from a human donor in good health (CMV status not recorded). Some clones in this sample may be carry-over from other donors' samples. This CDR3 is CASSPRLAPKRDEQFF. As DNA, the CDR3 is TGTGCCAGCAGCCCCAGACTAGCTCCGAAACGGGATGAGCAGTTCTTC.